This T cell receptor (beta chain) emerged from a study of shared clonotypes between healthy human individuals. Trimming shortened V by 6 bases and J by 5 bases, and 8 bases separated the two germline ends. Germline V gene sequence: CDR1 MNHNY, CDR2 SVGAGI (reference sequence). CDR3 length: 11 amino acids. Profiling relied on immunoSEQ multiplex PCR, and the TCRdb table lists in-frame clones only, not all of them. The repertoire holds approximately 740,000 clones, with about 92% as singletons. Terminally differentiated effector memory CD45RA+ cells were excluded from the naive CD8 cells, which were CD45RO-negative and positively selected for CCR7.

The sequence came from a man aged 25-40 years in good health. The chain recombines TRBV6-6 with TRBJ2-7; D gene ambiguous. Sequencing was done on a sample of naive CD8+ T cells sorted from blood. In DNA form, the CDR3 reads TGTGCCAGCAGCCCCCTCAACGAGCAGTACTTC. Protein sequence: CASSPLNEQYF.